A single sample gave rise to the 9 T cell receptor beta chains below, sequenced in a study of blood T cell repertoires in COVID-19. Produced via immunoSEQ multiplex PCR; TCRdb's table is partial and in-frame only. The sample includes 90,000 to 120,000 clones, roughly nine tenths of them seen just once. Material for sequencing was peripheral blood. The receptors shown here come from a human donor in a cohort sampled during active COVID-19.

As concerns this clone: Distinct nucleotide sequences in the sample also encode this CDR3. The rearrangement joins TRBV3-1 (or the pseudogene TRBV3-2) to TRBJ2-7, with TRBD1 matching over 7 bases. Germline CDR1 is LGHDT and CDR2 is YNNKEL (reference sequence). J was trimmed by 3 bases and V by 4 bases; bases with no gene match: 3. The CDR3 extends over 13 amino acids. CDR3 residues: CASSLGQHYEQYF. The CDR3 bases are TGTGCCAGCAGCCTGGGACAGCACTACGAGCAGTACTTC.

V gene TRBV9 combines with J gene TRBJ1-1; D remains ambiguous. Trimming stripped 0 bases from V and 8 bases from J, with 11 bases between. Germline V lookup: CDR1 SGDLS, CDR2 YYNGEE. This CDR3 contains 13 residues. The CDR3 DNA reads as TGTGCCAGCAGCGTAGCGTCTGCCCAGGAAGCTTTCTTT. It translates to CASSVASAQEAFF.

V is TRBV14 and J is TRBJ2-3, with D hard to call. There are 13 residues in the CDR3. The germline CDR1 and CDR2 sequences are SGHDN and FVKESK. Deletions cut 4 bases from V and 5 bases from J, with 10 bases between. CDR3 sequence: CASSPNNGDTQYF. CDR3 in DNA: TGTGCCAGCAGCCCGAATAACGGAGATACGCAGTATTTT.

The rearrangement links TRBV6-6 to TRBJ2-1; a weak D match, TRBD1 (6 bases). The CDR3 runs to 15 residues. Trimming stripped 6 bases from V and 8 bases from J, with 20 bases between. In germline, CDR1 is MNHNY, CDR2 SVGAGI (reference sequence). This chain's CDR3 is CASSSQGRVVDEQFF. Written as DNA, the CDR3 is TGTGCCAGCAGCTCACAGGGTAGGGTGGTGGATGAGCAGTTCTTC.

The chain is built from TRBV4-2 and TRBJ2-1; 7 nucleotides agree with TRBD1. This CDR3 spans 14 amino acids. The J segment lost 7 bases and the V segment lost 3 bases, leaving 6 bases of the junction unmatched. Germline CDR1 LGHNA, CDR2 YNFKEQ. The CDR3 bases are TGTGCCAGCAGCCATCCCGGACAGGTGAATGAGCAGTTCTTC. It encodes CASSHPGQVNEQFF.

This chain uses TRBV28 with TRBJ2-5; D not resolved. Trimming left V 9 bases short and J 7 bases short, with 15 bases between. Germline CDR1 and CDR2: MDHEN and SYDVKM. The CDR3 is 12 residues long. DNA for the CDR3: TGTGCCAGTTGGGCCCAAAGTGGGACCCAGTACTTC. This sequence encodes CASWAQSGTQYF.

This clone was counted ten times or more. The chain uses TRBV4-2 and TRBJ2-7; tentative D call: TRBD2 (6 bases). Looked up from germline, CDR1 is LGHNA and CDR2 is YNFKEQ. Trimming took off 0 bases at V and 0 bases at J, with 9 bases between the two ends. This CDR3 comprises 15 residues. CDR3 sequence reads: CASSQDRGSSYEQYF. CDR3 nucleotide sequence: TGTGCCAGCAGCCAAGATCGGGGGAGCTCCTACGAGCAGTACTTC.

The chain has TRBV19 and TRBJ1-2; TRBD1 matches 7 bases. CDR3 length equals 15 residues. V shed 0 bases, J shed 6 bases, and the junction held 7 bases outside the gene matches. Germline CDR1 reads LNHDA; CDR2 reads SQIVND (reference sequence). The CDR3 reads CASSIERGRKDGYTF. As DNA, the CDR3 is TGTGCCAGTAGTATAGAGAGGGGGCGAAAGGATGGCTACACCTTC.

V usage is TRBV18 and J usage is TRBJ2-3; 8 nucleotides match TRBD1. The germline CDR1 and CDR2 sequences are KGHSH and LQKENI. The CDR3 spans 15 residues. Trimming took 6 bases from V and 2 from J; bases not matched to a gene: 7. The CDR3 region is CASSPGGDPTDTQYF. The CDR3 nucleotides read TGTGCCAGCTCTCCAGGGGGCGATCCCACAGATACGCAGTATTTT.